Below, 6 T cell receptor beta chains from the same sample are listed, as sequenced in a study of blood T cell repertoires in COVID-19. Using immunoSEQ multiplex PCR, the repertoire was profiled, and TCRdb retains in-frame clones only, with some absent. The sample includes roughly 340,000 clones, 85% to 90% of them seen just once. The sample was peripheral blood. Receptor source: a woman aged 70-85 years with COVID-19, enrolled during active disease.

This clone was picked up a small number of times. The V gene is TRBV30, the J gene TRBJ2-7, with 8 nucleotides matching TRBD1. Looked up from germline, CDR1 is GTSNPN and CDR2 is SVGIG (reference sequence). The CDR3 length is 15 residues. V was pared by 1 base and J by 0 bases, with 5 bases of the junction left unmatched. The CDR3 reads CAWSADRGGSYEQYF. The CDR3 DNA is TGTGCCTGGAGTGCTGACAGGGGTGGCTCCTACGAGCAGTACTTC.

The V and J genes are TRBV7-8 and TRBJ2-5; no reliable D call. The V gene lost 5 bases and the J gene lost 2 bases, with 9 bases spanning the gap. Germline lookup yields CDR1 SGHVS and CDR2 FQNEAQ. There are 13 residues in the CDR3. The CDR3 DNA is TGTGCCAGCAGCCTAATGTTTCAAGAGACCCAGTACTTC. It specifies CASSLMFQETQYF.

A few counts support this clone. The gene calls are TRBV4-3 and TRBJ1-2, with TRBD1 matching over 10 bases. J was trimmed by 6 bases and V by 0 bases; bases with no gene match: 10. Germline assignment: CDR1 LGHNA and CDR2 YSLEER. The CDR3 totals 17 residues. The CDR3 is CASSQETGGLIGDGYTF. CDR3 in DNA: TGCGCCAGCAGCCAAGAGACAGGGGGCTTGATAGGGGATGGCTACACCTTC.

The gene calls are TRBV27 and TRBJ1-6; D is unresolved. Trimming took off 4 bases at V and 7 bases at J, with 5 bases between the two ends. The CDR3 has 12 amino acids. Germline-derived CDR1 and CDR2 are MNHEY and SMNVEV (reference sequence). The CDR3 here is CASSYTNSPLHF. Here the CDR3 DNA reads TGTGCCAGCAGTTACACAAATTCACCCCTCCACTTT.

The chain employs TRBV24-1 and TRBJ2-3; D not resolved. The CDR3 runs to 16 residues. Looked up from germline, CDR1 is KGHDR and CDR2 is SFDVKD. V shed 6 bases and J shed 0 bases, with 15 bases lying between them. For the CDR3, the DNA is TGTGCCACCAGTCTTCTTTTTCCTACTAGCACAGATACGCAGTATTTT. Protein: CATSLLFPTSTDTQYF.

The rearrangement links TRBV5-4 to TRBJ2-1; D unclear. Germline CDR1 and CDR2: SGHNT and YYREEE (reference sequence). V lost 1 base, J lost 9 bases, and 11 bases lay in between. The length of the CDR3 is 13 residues. This chain's CDR3 is CASSLSTLPEQFF. In DNA form, the CDR3 reads TGTGCCAGCAGCTTGTCGACACTGCCTGAGCAGTTCTTC.